A selection of T cell receptor beta chains follows, all from one sample in a study of cytomegalovirus exposure and HLA in healthy donors. Clones were sequenced by immunoSEQ multiplex PCR, and TCRdb holds only the in-frame ones, with some missing. Counted here are 300,000 to 400,000 clones, roughly 89% occurring once; the ten biggest clones make up over 0.75%. Sequencing was performed on PBMCs. These receptors were taken from a young woman in good health and CMV-seronegative. The CDR3 runs from the conserved cysteine through the conserved F or W. The order of the fields is J gene, V gene, D gene, clone size, CDR3 DNA, CDR3 protein. A D gene is named only where the DNA matches it firmly. Expanded clones are given a class, and other clones once, few, many or no size at all.

TRBJ1-6 TRBV6-1 . . TGTGCCAGCCCCGACAGGCTCGAAGATTCACCCCTCCACTTT CASPDRLEDSPLHF
TRBJ2-2 TRBV29-1 . . TGCAGCGTTAGGCTAGCCGGGGAGCTGTTTTTT CSVRLAGELFF
TRBJ2-7 TRBV4-1 TRBD1 . TGCGCCAGCAGCCATCCCATGGACAGGTCCTACGAGCAGTACTTC CASSHPMDRSYEQYF
TRBJ1-3 TRBV5-1 . . TGCGCCAGCAGCTTGAAGGGAGACTCTGGAAACACCATATATTTT CASSLKGDSGNTIYF
TRBJ2-1 TRBV27 TRBD1 . TGTGCCAGCAGTTTATCGTACGGACAGGAGCACAATGAGCAGTTCTTC CASSLSYGQEHNEQFF
TRBJ2-5 TRBV5-1 TRBD2 . TGCGCCAGCAGCCACCACCGTAGCGGGATTAACCAAGAGACCCAGTACTTC CASSHHRSGINQETQYF
TRBJ2-5 TRBV5-4 TRBD2 once TGTGCCAGCAGCTTGGGGACTAGCCCTAGCCCCCAAGAGACCCAGTACTTC CASSLGTSPSPQETQYF
TRBJ2-1 TRBV6-5 TRBD2 . TGTGCCAGCAGTTTCCTAGCGGGGCCCTACAATGAGCAGTTCTTC CASSFLAGPYNEQFF
TRBJ2-3 TRBV28 TRBD2 . TGTGCCAGCAGTTTTCTAGCGGGGGGCCCCTTCTCCAGCACAGATACGCAGTATTTT CASSFLAGGPFSSTDTQYF
TRBJ2-3 TRBV21-1 . . TGTGCCAGCACCTACGGCGGCGATACGCAGTATTTT CASTYGGDTQYF
TRBJ1-1 TRBV29-1 . few TGCAGCGTTTCAGGGGACACTGAAGCTTTCTTT CSVSGDTEAFF
TRBJ2-4 TRBV7-9 TRBD2 . TGTGCCAGCAGCCGGACTAGCGGGAAAAACATTCAGTACTTC CASSRTSGKNIQYF
TRBJ2-5 TRBV7-6 . . TGTGCCAGCAGCTTAGCAGCGGAGGGGGGGGAGACCCAGTACTTC CASSLAAEGGETQYF
TRBJ2-7 TRBV7-6 . . TGTGCCAGCAGCATTAATACCTACGAGCAGTACTTC CASSINTYEQYF
TRBJ1-4 TRBV11-2 . . TGTGCCAGCAGCTCCAGGGCCAGCCCAACTAATGAAAAACTGTTTTTT CASSSRASPTNEKLFF
TRBJ2-5 TRBV4-1 TRBD1 . TGCGCCAGCAGCCGACGCGGAGACAGGGAGAAGGGTGAGACCCAGTACTTC CASSRRGDREKGETQYF
TRBJ2-7 TRBV5-4 TRBD2 . TGTGCCAGCAGCTTCCGGGTATGGCTAGCGGGCGAGCAGTACTTC CASSFRVWLAGEQYF
TRBJ2-3 TRBV28 . . TGTGCCAGCAGTCACTCCTCCGGGGGAATGCGGAGCACAGATACGCAGTATTTT CASSHSSGGMRSTDTQYF
TRBJ2-2 TRBV4-2 TRBD2 . TGTGCCAGCAGCCAAGACTTGGCGGGACTACACACCGGGGAGCTGTTTTTT CASSQDLAGLHTGELFF
TRBJ1-2 TRBV10-2 . . TGCGCCAGCAGTGAGGAGAGGGAGAACTATGGCTACACCTTC CASSEERENYGYTF
TRBJ2-5 TRBV15 TRBD2 . TGTGCCACCAGCAGAGATTGGGGAGGGGAGACCCAGTACTTC CATSRDWGGETQYF
TRBJ1-5 TRBV6-6 . . TGTGCCAGCAGTCGGTTGTCTCCCAATCAGCCCCAGCATTTT CASSRLSPNQPQHF
TRBJ1-1 TRBV27 TRBD1 . TGTGCCAGCAGTTTACAGGGGGCGCAGAAGGGGTCTGAAGCTTTCTTT CASSLQGAQKGSEAFF
TRBJ2-7 TRBV30 TRBD1 . TGTGCCTCGATGGGGGACAGGGGTAACTACGAGCAGTACTTC CASMGDRGNYEQYF
TRBJ2-2 TRBV9 TRBD1 . TGTGCCAGCAGCGGATCCGGACAGGCTATCACCGGGGAGCTGTTTTTT CASSGSGQAITGELFF
TRBJ2-1 TRBV11-2 TRBD2 . TGTGCCAGCAGCTTAGGAGGGCTAGCGGGGGGGTTTGAGCAGTTCTTC CASSLGGLAGGFEQFF
TRBJ1-6 TRBV6-1 . . TGTGCCAGCAGAAACTCGTACTCCTATAATTCACCCCTCCACTTT CASRNSYSYNSPLHF
TRBJ2-7 TRBV30 TRBD1 . TGTGCCTGGAGCGGGACAGGGTCCGAGCAGTACTTC CAWSGTGSEQYF
TRBJ2-3 TRBV6-4 TRBD2 once TGTGCCAGCAGTGACGCGGGAGGGTTTATGAATACGCAGTATTTT CASSDAGGFMNTQYF
TRBJ2-1 TRBV19 . . TGTGCCAGTAGTATTAGAGGCAGACGGACGGGAAAGGATGAGCAGTTCTTC CASSIRGRRTGKDEQFF
TRBJ2-5 TRBV7-9 . . TGTGCCAGCAGCTTAGAGGGGGGGCAAGAGACCCAGTACTTC CASSLEGGQETQYF
TRBJ2-3 TRBV5-1 TRBD2 . TGCGCCAGCAGCTATCTCTACTCCTCCGGGACTAGCGGTACTAGCACAGATACGCAGTATTTT CASSYLYSSGTSGTSTDTQYF
TRBJ2-1 TRBV7-8 . . TGTGCCAGCAGCTCGACCATAGCGGTCTCCTACAATGAGCAGTTCTTC CASSSTIAVSYNEQFF
TRBJ2-2 TRBV25-1 . . TGTGCCAGCAGGAAGGACATCCCGAACACCGGGGAGCTGTTTTTT CASRKDIPNTGELFF
TRBJ2-7 TRBV7-2 . . TGTGCCAGCAGATCCCCCCGCGGCGAGCAGTACTTC CASRSPRGEQYF
TRBJ2-5 TRBV21-1 . . TGTGCCAGCAGCCCCCCGGGAGACAGGGGAGGGGAGACCCAGTACTTC CASSPPGDRGGETQYF
TRBJ2-5 TRBV9 . . TGTGCCAGCAGCGTAGACCCCGGAGAGACCCAGTACTTC CASSVDPGETQYF
TRBJ1-5 TRBV5-5 TRBD1 . TGTGCCAGCAGCTTGCATCTTTCTACAGGGGGCAGCCTACAGCCCCAGCATTTT CASSLHLSTGGSLQPQHF
TRBJ2-7 TRBV19 TRBD1 . TGTGCCAGTAGTATATCGGGGACAGCCTACGAGCAGTACTTC CASSISGTAYEQYF
TRBJ2-3 TRBV5-1 . . TGCGCCAGCAGCGCGCAGGGGGATACGCAGTATTTT CASSAQGDTQYF